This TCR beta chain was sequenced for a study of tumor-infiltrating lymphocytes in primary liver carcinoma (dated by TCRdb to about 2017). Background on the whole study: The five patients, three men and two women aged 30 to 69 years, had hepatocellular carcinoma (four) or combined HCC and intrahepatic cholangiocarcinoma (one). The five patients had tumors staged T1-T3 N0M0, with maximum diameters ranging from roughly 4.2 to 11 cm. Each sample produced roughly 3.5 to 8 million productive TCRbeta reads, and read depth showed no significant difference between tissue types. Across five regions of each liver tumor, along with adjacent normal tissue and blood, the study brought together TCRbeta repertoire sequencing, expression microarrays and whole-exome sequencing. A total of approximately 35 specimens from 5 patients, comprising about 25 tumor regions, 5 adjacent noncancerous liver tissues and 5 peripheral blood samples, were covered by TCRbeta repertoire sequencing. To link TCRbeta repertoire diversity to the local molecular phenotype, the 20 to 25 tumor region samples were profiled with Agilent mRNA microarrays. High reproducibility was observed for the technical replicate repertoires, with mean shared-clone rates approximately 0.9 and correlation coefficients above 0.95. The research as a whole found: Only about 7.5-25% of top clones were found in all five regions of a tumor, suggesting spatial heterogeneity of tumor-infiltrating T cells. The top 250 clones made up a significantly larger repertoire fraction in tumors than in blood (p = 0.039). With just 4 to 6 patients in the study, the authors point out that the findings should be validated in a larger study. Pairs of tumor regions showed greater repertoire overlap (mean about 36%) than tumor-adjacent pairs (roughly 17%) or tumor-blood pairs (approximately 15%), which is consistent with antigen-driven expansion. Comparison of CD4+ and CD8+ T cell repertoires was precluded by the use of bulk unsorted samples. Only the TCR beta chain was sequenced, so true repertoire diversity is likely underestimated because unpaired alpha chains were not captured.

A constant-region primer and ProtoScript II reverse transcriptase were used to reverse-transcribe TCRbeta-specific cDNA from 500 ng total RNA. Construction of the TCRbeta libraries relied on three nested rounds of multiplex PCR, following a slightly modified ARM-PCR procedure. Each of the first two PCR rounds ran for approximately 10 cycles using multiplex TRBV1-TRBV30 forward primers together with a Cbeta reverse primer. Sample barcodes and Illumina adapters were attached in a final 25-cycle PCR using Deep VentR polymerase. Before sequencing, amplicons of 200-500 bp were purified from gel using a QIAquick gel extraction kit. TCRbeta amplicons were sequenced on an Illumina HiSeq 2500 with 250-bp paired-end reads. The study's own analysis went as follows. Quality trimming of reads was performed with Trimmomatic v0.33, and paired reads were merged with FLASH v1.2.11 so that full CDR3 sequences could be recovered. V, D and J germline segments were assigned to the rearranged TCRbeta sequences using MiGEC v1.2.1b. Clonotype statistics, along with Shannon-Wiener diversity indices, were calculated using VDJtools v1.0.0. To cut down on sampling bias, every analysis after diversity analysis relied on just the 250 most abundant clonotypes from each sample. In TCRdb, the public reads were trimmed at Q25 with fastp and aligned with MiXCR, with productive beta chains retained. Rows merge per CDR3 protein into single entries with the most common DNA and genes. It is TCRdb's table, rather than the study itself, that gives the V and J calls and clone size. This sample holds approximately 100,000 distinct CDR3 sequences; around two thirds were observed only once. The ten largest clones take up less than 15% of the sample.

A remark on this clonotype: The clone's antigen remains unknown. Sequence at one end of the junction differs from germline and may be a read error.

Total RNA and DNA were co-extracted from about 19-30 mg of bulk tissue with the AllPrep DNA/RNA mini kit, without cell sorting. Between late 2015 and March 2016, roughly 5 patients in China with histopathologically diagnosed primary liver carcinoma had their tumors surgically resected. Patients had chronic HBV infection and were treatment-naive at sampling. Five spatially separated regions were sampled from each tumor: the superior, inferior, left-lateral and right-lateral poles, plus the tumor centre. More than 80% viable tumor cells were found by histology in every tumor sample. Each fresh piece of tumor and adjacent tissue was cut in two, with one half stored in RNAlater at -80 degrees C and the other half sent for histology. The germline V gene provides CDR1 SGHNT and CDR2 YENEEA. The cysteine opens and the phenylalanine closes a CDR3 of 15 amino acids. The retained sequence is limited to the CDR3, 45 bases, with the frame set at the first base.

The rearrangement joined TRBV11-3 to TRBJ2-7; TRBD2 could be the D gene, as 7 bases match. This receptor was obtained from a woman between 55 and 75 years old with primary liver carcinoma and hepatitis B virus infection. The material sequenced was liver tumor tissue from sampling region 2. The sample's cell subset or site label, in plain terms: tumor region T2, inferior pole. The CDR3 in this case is CASSPGTGGNYEQCF. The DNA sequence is TGTGCCAGCAGCCCCGGGACGGGGGGCAACTACGAGCAATGCTTC.